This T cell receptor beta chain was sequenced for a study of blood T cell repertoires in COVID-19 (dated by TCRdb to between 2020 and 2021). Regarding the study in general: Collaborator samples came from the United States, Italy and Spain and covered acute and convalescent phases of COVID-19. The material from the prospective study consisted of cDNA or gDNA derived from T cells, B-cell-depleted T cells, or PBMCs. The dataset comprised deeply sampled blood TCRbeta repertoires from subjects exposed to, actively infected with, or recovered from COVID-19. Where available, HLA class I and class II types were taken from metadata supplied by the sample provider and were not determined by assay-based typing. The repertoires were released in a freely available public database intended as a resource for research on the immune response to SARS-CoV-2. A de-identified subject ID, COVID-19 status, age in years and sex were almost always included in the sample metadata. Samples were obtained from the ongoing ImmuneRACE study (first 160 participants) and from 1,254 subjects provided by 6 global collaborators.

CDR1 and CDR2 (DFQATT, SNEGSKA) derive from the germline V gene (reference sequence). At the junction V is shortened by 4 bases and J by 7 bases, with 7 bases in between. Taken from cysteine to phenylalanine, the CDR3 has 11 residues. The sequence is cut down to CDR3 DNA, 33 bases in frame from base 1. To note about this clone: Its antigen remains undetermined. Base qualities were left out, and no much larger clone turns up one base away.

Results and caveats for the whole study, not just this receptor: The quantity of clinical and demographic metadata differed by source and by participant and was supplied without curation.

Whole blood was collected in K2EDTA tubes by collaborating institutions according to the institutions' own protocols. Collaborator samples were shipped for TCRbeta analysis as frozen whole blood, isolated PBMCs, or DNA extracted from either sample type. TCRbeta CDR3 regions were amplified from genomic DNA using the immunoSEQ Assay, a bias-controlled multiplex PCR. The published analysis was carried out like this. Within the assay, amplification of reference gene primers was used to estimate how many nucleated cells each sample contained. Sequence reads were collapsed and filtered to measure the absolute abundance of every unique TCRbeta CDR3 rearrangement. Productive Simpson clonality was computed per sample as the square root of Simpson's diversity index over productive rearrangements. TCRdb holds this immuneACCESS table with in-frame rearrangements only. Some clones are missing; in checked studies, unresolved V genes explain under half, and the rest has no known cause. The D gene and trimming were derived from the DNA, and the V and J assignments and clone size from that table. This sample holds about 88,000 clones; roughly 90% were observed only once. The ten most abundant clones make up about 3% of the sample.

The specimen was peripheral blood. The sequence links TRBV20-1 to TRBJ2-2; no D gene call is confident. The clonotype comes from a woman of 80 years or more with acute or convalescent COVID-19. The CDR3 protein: CSANDFGELFF. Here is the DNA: TGCAGTGCTAACGACTTCGGGGAGCTGTTTTTT.